The source of this T cell receptor beta chain is a study of blood T cell repertoires in COVID-19. The table came from immunoSEQ multiplex PCR; TCRdb's copy has only in-frame clones and leaves some out. The data contain 55,000 to 70,000 clones, 91% of them singletons. CDR1 and CDR2 (germline): SGHNT, YYREEE (reference sequence). This CDR3 is 14 amino acids long. V gave up 0 bases and J gave up 4 bases, with 10 bases separating them. Seattle's enrolled individuals joined amid active infection and were then monitored longitudinally. The clonotype was recovered from a man between 40 and 49 years old with COVID-19, enrolled during active disease. This chain links TRBV5-4 with TRBJ2-5; perhaps TRBD2 as D (6 bases). Sequencing used peripheral blood. The CDR3 here is CASSLGSGRETQYF. As DNA, the CDR3 is TGTGCCAGCAGCTTGGGGAGCGGGCGAGAGACCCAGTACTTC.